The clone carrying this T cell receptor beta chain was detected once. The data belong to a study of control samples from healthy donors and cancer patients. There are 16 residues in the CDR3. Between the trimmed V and J ends, which lost 6 bases and 2 bases, there was a span of 19 bases. Per the germline V gene, CDR1 is MDHEN and CDR2 is SYDVKM. Only in-frame clones appear in the TCRdb table, and some are missing; sequencing was by immunoSEQ multiplex PCR. In the table there are 150,000 to 200,000 clones, about 90% of which are singletons. Sequencing input: blood. This receptor was identified in a woman in her 30s in good health. The J gene is TRBJ1-1, the V gene TRBV28, with D possibly TRBD1 on 5 matching bases. In DNA form, the CDR3 reads TGTGCCAGCAGCTACCGGCAAAACGGGGCAAACACTGAAGCTTTCTTT. It yields the protein CASSYRQNGANTEAFF.